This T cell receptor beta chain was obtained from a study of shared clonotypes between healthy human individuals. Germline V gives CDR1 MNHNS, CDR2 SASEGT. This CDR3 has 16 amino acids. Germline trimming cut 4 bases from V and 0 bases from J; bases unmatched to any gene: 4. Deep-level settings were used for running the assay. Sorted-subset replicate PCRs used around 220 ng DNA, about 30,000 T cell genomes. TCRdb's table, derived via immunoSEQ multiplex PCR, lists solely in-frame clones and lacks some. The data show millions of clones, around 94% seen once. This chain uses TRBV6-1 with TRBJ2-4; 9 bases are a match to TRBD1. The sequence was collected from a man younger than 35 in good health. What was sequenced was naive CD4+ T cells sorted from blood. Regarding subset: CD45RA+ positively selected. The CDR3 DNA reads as TGTGCCAGCAGTGCCGGGGACAGGGTAGCCAAAAACATTCAGTACTTC. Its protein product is CASSAGDRVAKNIQYF.